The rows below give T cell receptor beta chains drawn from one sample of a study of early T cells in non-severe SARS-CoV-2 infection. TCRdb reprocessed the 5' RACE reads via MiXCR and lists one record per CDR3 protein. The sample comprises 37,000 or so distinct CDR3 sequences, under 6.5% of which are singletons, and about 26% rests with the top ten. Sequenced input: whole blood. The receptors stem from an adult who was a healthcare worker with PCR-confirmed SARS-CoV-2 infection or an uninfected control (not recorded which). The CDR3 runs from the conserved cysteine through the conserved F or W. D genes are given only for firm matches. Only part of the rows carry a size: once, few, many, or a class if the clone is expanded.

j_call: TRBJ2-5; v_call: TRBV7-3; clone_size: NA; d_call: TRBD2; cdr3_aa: CASSLKAGETQYF; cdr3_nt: TGTGCCAGCAGCTTAAAAGCGGGGGAGACCCAGTACTTC
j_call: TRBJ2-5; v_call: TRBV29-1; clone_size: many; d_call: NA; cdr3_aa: CSVRAGGPQETQYF; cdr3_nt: TGCAGCGTCCGGGCTGGGGGCCCCCAAGAGACCCAGTACTTC
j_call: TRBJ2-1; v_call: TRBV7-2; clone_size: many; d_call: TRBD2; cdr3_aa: CASSLASGGAPNEQFF; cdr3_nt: TGTGCCAGCAGCTTAGCTAGCGGGGGGGCCCCGAATGAGCAGTTCTTC
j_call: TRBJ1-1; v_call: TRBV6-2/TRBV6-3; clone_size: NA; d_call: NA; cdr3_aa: CASSSHVPNTEAFF; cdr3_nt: TGTGCCAGCAGTTCACACGTTCCTAACACTGAAGCTTTCTTT
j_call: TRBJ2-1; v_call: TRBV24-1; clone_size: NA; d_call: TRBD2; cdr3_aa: CATSDLAGYEQFF; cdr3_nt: TGTGCCACCAGTGACTTAGCGGGCTATGAGCAGTTCTTC
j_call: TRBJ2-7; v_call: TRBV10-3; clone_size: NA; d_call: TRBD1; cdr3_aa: CAISDPGTGGTGEQYF; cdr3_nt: TGTGCCATCAGTGACCCCGGGACAGGGGGAACGGGGGAGCAGTACTTC
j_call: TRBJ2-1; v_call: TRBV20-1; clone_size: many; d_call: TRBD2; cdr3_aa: CSARAWGLAGGYNEQFF; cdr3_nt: TGCAGTGCTAGAGCCTGGGGACTAGCGGGGGGTTACAATGAGCAGTTCTTC
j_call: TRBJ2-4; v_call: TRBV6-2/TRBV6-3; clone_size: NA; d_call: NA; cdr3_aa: CASSPENPPLNIQYF; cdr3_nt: TGTGCCAGCAGTCCCGAGAACCCACCATTAAACATTCAGTACTTC
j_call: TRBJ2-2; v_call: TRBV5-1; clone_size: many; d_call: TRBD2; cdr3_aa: CASSQGLAGGAGELFF; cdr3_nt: TGCGCCAGCAGCCAGGGACTAGCGGGAGGAGCCGGGGAGCTGTTTTTT
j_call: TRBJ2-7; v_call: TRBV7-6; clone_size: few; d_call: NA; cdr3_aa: CASSFLGGGGSYEQYF; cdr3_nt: TGTGCCAGCAGCTTTCTTGGTGGCGGAGGATCCTACGAGCAGTACTTC
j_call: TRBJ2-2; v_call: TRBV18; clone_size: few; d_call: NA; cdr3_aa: CASSPRGPDTGELFF; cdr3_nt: TGTGCCAGCTCACCAAGGGGTCCCGACACCGGGGAGCTGTTTTTT
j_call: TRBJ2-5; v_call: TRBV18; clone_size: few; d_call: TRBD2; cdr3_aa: CASSPPVAGIQETQYF; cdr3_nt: TGTGCCAGCTCACCACCAGTAGCGGGAATCCAAGAGACCCAGTACTTC
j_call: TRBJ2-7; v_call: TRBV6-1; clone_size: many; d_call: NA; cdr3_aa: CASSGHEQYF; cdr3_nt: TGTGCCAGCAGTGGGCACGAGCAGTACTTC
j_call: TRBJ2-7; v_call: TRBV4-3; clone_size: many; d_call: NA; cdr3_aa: CASSQEGDGIYEQYF; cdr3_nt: TGCGCCAGCAGCCAAGAGGGGGACGGAATATACGAGCAGTACTTC
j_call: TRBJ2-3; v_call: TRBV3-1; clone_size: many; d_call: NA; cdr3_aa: CASSPEADTQYF; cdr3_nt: TGTGCCAGCAGCCCCGAAGCGGATACGCAGTATTTT
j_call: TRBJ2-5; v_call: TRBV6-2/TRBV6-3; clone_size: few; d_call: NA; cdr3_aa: CASSYANRVRETQYF; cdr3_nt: TGTGCCAGCAGTTACGCTAACAGGGTCCGGGAGACCCAGTACTTC
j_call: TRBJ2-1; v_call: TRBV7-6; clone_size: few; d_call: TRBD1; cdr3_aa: CASSPGVDRGGSEQFF; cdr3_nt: TGTGCCAGCAGTCCAGGGGTGGACAGGGGAGGGAGTGAGCAGTTCTTC
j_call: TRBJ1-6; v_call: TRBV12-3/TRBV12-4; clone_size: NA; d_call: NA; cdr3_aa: CASTEGNSPLHF; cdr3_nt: TGTGCCAGCACCGAGGGGAATTCACCCCTCCACTTT
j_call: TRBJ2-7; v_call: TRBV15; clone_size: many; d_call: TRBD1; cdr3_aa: CATSRGQGPYEQYF; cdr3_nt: TGTGCCACCAGCAGAGGACAGGGCCCCTACGAGCAGTACTTC
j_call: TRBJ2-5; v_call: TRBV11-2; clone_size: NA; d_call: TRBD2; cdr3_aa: CASSPGTSRTQYF; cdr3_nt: TGTGCCAGCAGCCCCGGGACTAGCAGGACCCAGTACTTC